These T cell receptor beta chains were read from a single sample in a study of T cells in Graves' hyperthyroidism and ophthalmopathy. TCRdb re-derived calls from the multiplex PCR reads in MiXCR, one entry per CDR3 protein. The sample holds 600,000 to 850,000 distinct CDR3 sequences; roughly a sixth are singletons and the top ten take around 17%. Sequenced material: blood. All receptors come from a woman aged 50 to 60 with Graves' hyperthyroidism that later progressed to Graves' ophthalmopathy. The CDR3 runs from the conserved cysteine through the conserved F or W. D genes are given only for firm matches. Clone size is given for some rows only: seen once, a few or many times, or a class if the clone is expanded.

j_call: TRBJ2-1
v_call: TRBV3-1
clone_size: .
d_call: TRBD2
cdr3_nt: TGTGCCAGCAGCCCTACTAGCGGGGGGGGCCCCTACAATGAGCAGTTCTTC
cdr3_aa: CASSPTSGGGPYNEQFF

j_call: TRBJ2-1
v_call: TRBV7-3
clone_size: .
d_call: .
cdr3_nt: TGTGCCAGCAGCAAGGACGGATTTTCCTACAATGAGCAGTTCTTC
cdr3_aa: CASSKDGFSYNEQFF

j_call: TRBJ1-5
v_call: TRBV15
clone_size: few
d_call: .
cdr3_nt: TGTGCCACCAGCCTAGAGGGCCATCAGCCCCAGCATTTT
cdr3_aa: CATSLEGHQPQHF

j_call: TRBJ1-1
v_call: TRBV5-6
clone_size: .
d_call: .
cdr3_nt: TGTGCCAGCAGCTTGGTCGGGGTTCCGAACACTGAAGCTTTCTTT
cdr3_aa: CASSLVGVPNTEAFF

j_call: TRBJ2-3
v_call: TRBV15
clone_size: few
d_call: TRBD2
cdr3_nt: TGTGCCACCGATTCGGGGGGGCCAGATACGCAGTATTTT
cdr3_aa: CATDSGGPDTQYF

j_call: TRBJ2-6
v_call: TRBV12-3/TRBV12-4
clone_size: .
d_call: .
cdr3_nt: TGTGCCAGCAGTTCGACCCTGGGAGGTTCCTCTGGGGCCAACGTCCTGACTTTC
cdr3_aa: CASSSTLGGSSGANVLTF

j_call: TRBJ1-1
v_call: TRBV20-1
clone_size: many
d_call: .
cdr3_nt: TGCAGTGCCGCCGCGACAGTGAACACTGAAGCTTTCTTT
cdr3_aa: CSAAATVNTEAFF

j_call: TRBJ1-1
v_call: TRBV5-1
clone_size: many
d_call: .
cdr3_nt: TGCGCCAGCAGCTTGGTAGGGGATCTCACTGAAGCTTTCTTT
cdr3_aa: CASSLVGDLTEAFF

j_call: TRBJ2-7
v_call: TRBV20-1
clone_size: few
d_call: TRBD2
cdr3_nt: TGCAGTGCTAGAGATCCAGCGGGGAGTTCCTACGAGCAGTACTTC
cdr3_aa: CSARDPAGSSYEQYF

j_call: TRBJ1-2
v_call: TRBV20-1
clone_size: few
d_call: TRBD1
cdr3_nt: TGCAGTGCTTCCGACAGGGTGTTTAACGGCTACACCTTC
cdr3_aa: CSASDRVFNGYTF

j_call: TRBJ2-5
v_call: TRBV9
clone_size: few
d_call: .
cdr3_nt: TGTGCCAGCAGTCCGGGACACGGACTTGGGTCCCAGTACTTC
cdr3_aa: CASSPGHGLGSQYF

j_call: TRBJ2-1
v_call: TRBV27
clone_size: .
d_call: .
cdr3_nt: TGTGCCAGCAGTTTTGTCTTTCCCAATGAGCAGTTCTTC
cdr3_aa: CASSFVFPNEQFF

j_call: TRBJ2-3
v_call: TRBV3-1
clone_size: many
d_call: TRBD2
cdr3_nt: TGTGCCAGCAGCGCGGGACTAGCCGGCACAGATACGCAGTATTTT
cdr3_aa: CASSAGLAGTDTQYF

j_call: TRBJ2-3
v_call: TRBV3-1
clone_size: many
d_call: .
cdr3_nt: TGTGCCAGCAGCCAAGGCCGAGGGGATACGCAGTATTTT
cdr3_aa: CASSQGRGDTQYF

j_call: TRBJ2-3
v_call: TRBV6-5
clone_size: .
d_call: .
cdr3_nt: TGTGCCAGCAGTTACCGCGGGACTAGCACAGATACGCAGTATTTT
cdr3_aa: CASSYRGTSTDTQYF

j_call: TRBJ1-4
v_call: TRBV12-3/TRBV12-4
clone_size: many
d_call: TRBD1
cdr3_nt: TGTGCCAGCAGTTCCGAGGACAGGGCGGGGGAAAAACTGTTTTTT
cdr3_aa: CASSSEDRAGEKLFF

j_call: TRBJ1-5
v_call: TRBV20-1
clone_size: few
d_call: .
cdr3_nt: TGCAGTGGGGGGAGGGGACGAATCTGGGGCAATCAGCCCCAGCATTTT
cdr3_aa: CSGGRGRIWGNQPQHF

j_call: TRBJ2-7
v_call: TRBV3-1
clone_size: many
d_call: .
cdr3_nt: TGTGCCAGCAGCCACCCCGGGGAAGGCTCCTACGAGCAGTACTTC
cdr3_aa: CASSHPGEGSYEQYF

j_call: TRBJ2-5
v_call: TRBV12-5
clone_size: .
d_call: TRBD2
cdr3_nt: TGTGCTAGTGGTTTGGGGACTAGTCACACGTACTTC
cdr3_aa: CASGLGTSHTYF

j_call: TRBJ2-3
v_call: TRBV20-1
clone_size: many
d_call: TRBD1
cdr3_nt: TGCAGTGCTAGAGGAGACAGGGGTGATACGCAGTATTTT
cdr3_aa: CSARGDRGDTQYF

j_call: TRBJ1-2
v_call: TRBV20-1
clone_size: few
d_call: TRBD1
cdr3_nt: TGCAGTGCGCGGGACAGGAGACTCTATGGCTACACCTTC
cdr3_aa: CSARDRRLYGYTF

j_call: TRBJ2-1
v_call: TRBV5-1
clone_size: .
d_call: TRBD1
cdr3_nt: TGCGCCAGCAGCCTCATAGGACAGGGCCATAGTTTCAATGAGCAGTTCTTC
cdr3_aa: CASSLIGQGHSFNEQFF

j_call: TRBJ2-1
v_call: TRBV6-1
clone_size: few
d_call: TRBD1
cdr3_nt: TGTGCCAGCGGCCCCAGGACAGGGGGTTACAATGAGCAGTTCTTC
cdr3_aa: CASGPRTGGYNEQFF

j_call: TRBJ1-2
v_call: TRBV12-3/TRBV12-4
clone_size: .
d_call: .
cdr3_nt: TGTGCCAGCAGCCACGGAACGGTCTATGGCTACACCTTC
cdr3_aa: CASSHGTVYGYTF

j_call: TRBJ1-1
v_call: TRBV18
clone_size: few
d_call: .
cdr3_nt: TGTGCCAGCTCGGTGGGACAATGGGGCACTGAAGCTTTCTTT
cdr3_aa: CASSVGQWGTEAFF

j_call: TRBJ2-6
v_call: TRBV7-8
clone_size: .
d_call: .
cdr3_nt: TGTGCCAGCAGCTCGCACGACTCTGGGGCCAACGTCCTGACTTTC
cdr3_aa: CASSSHDSGANVLTF

j_call: TRBJ2-3
v_call: TRBV3-1
clone_size: few
d_call: .
cdr3_nt: TGTGCCAGCAGCTGGCTGGGAACCAACACAGATACGCAGTATTTT
cdr3_aa: CASSWLGTNTDTQYF

j_call: TRBJ2-7
v_call: TRBV12-3/TRBV12-4
clone_size: once
d_call: TRBD2
cdr3_nt: TGTGCCAGCAGCGTTCGAGTTAGCGGGGTTGAGCAGTACTTC
cdr3_aa: CASSVRVSGVEQYF

j_call: TRBJ1-2
v_call: TRBV4-1
clone_size: .
d_call: TRBD1
cdr3_nt: TGCGCCAGCAGCCAAGATGACAGGGAGAACTATGGCTACACCTTC
cdr3_aa: CASSQDDRENYGYTF

j_call: TRBJ1-1
v_call: TRBV5-4
clone_size: many
d_call: .
cdr3_nt: TGTGCCAGCAGCTCCCCACCCGAAGCTTTCTTT
cdr3_aa: CASSSPPEAFF

j_call: TRBJ2-7
v_call: TRBV7-6
clone_size: .
d_call: .
cdr3_nt: TGTGCCAGCAGCTCGCTCGGCAGGGGCACCTACGAGCAGTACTTC
cdr3_aa: CASSSLGRGTYEQYF

j_call: TRBJ2-2
v_call: TRBV3-1
clone_size: few
d_call: .
cdr3_nt: TGTGCCAGCAGCCACCCAGTGCCCACCGGGGAGCTGTTTTTT
cdr3_aa: CASSHPVPTGELFF

j_call: TRBJ1-4
v_call: TRBV2
clone_size: few
d_call: .
cdr3_nt: TGTGCCAGCAGTGGGGATGGACAGTACGGGGAAAAACTGTTTTTT
cdr3_aa: CASSGDGQYGEKLFF

j_call: TRBJ2-1
v_call: TRBV12-3/TRBV12-4
clone_size: .
d_call: TRBD2
cdr3_nt: TGTGCCAGCAGTTCTGAGGTCTCGGGGGGGTTCTTC
cdr3_aa: CASSSEVSGGFF

j_call: TRBJ1-1
v_call: TRBV6-1
clone_size: many
d_call: .
cdr3_nt: TGTGCCAGCAGTGACGGGAGCAGTTTGAACACTGAAGCTTTCTTT
cdr3_aa: CASSDGSSLNTEAFF

j_call: TRBJ1-6
v_call: TRBV20-1
clone_size: few
d_call: .
cdr3_nt: TGCAGTGCAAAAAAGGACAGCACAAATTCACCCCTCCACTTT
cdr3_aa: CSAKKDSTNSPLHF

j_call: TRBJ1-2
v_call: TRBV6-1
clone_size: .
d_call: .
cdr3_nt: TGTGCCAGCAGTGAAATGGGCGGGGATGGCTACACCTTC
cdr3_aa: CASSEMGGDGYTF

j_call: TRBJ1-5
v_call: TRBV20-1
clone_size: few
d_call: .
cdr3_nt: TGCAGTGCTAGAGGGACGAGGGCATTGGGCAATCAGCCCCAGCATTTT
cdr3_aa: CSARGTRALGNQPQHF

j_call: TRBJ2-3
v_call: TRBV27
clone_size: once
d_call: .
cdr3_nt: TGTGCCAGCAGTGCCCGGGACTTTTCTAGCACAGATACGCAGTATTTT
cdr3_aa: CASSARDFSSTDTQYF

j_call: TRBJ2-7
v_call: TRBV6-6
clone_size: many
d_call: .
cdr3_nt: TGTGCCAGCAGTTGGGCAGGCGGCCTCTTCCCGGGCTACGAGCAGTACTTC
cdr3_aa: CASSWAGGLFPGYEQYF

j_call: TRBJ1-2
v_call: TRBV5-1
clone_size: many
d_call: .
cdr3_nt: TGCGCCAGCAGCTTAGCGTCAACGGCCTATGGCTACACCTTC
cdr3_aa: CASSLASTAYGYTF

j_call: TRBJ1-2
v_call: TRBV20-1
clone_size: many
d_call: .
cdr3_nt: TGCAGTGCTATCGACAGGCTCTACACCTTC
cdr3_aa: CSAIDRLYTF

j_call: TRBJ2-7
v_call: TRBV5-4
clone_size: .
d_call: .
cdr3_nt: TGTGCCAGCAGCTTGGTCTTGGTAATCGGTGACCCCCTCCACGGCGAGCAGTACTTC
cdr3_aa: CASSLVLVIGDPLHGEQYF

j_call: TRBJ2-3
v_call: TRBV11-3
clone_size: few
d_call: .
cdr3_nt: TGTGCCAGCAGCTTGGGCAGGGGCCAAAGAACAGATACGCAGTATTTT
cdr3_aa: CASSLGRGQRTDTQYF

j_call: TRBJ2-1
v_call: TRBV9
clone_size: .
d_call: TRBD2
cdr3_nt: TGTGCCAGCAGCCCAGGACTAGCTGTGTGGGGTACAATGAGGCAGTTCTTC
cdr3_aa: CASSPGLAVWGTMRQFF

j_call: TRBJ2-7
v_call: TRBV20-1
clone_size: many
d_call: .
cdr3_nt: TGCAGTGCTAGAGATATATCGGGAACCTACGAGCAGTACTTC
cdr3_aa: CSARDISGTYEQYF

j_call: TRBJ2-7
v_call: TRBV3-1
clone_size: .
d_call: .
cdr3_nt: TGTGCCAGCAGCCAAGATGTGTTTAGATCCTACGAGCAGTACTTC
cdr3_aa: CASSQDVFRSYEQYF

j_call: TRBJ2-7
v_call: TRBV5-4
clone_size: .
d_call: TRBD1
cdr3_nt: TGTGCCAGCAGCTTCGGCCGGGACAGTTATTACGAGCAGTACTTC
cdr3_aa: CASSFGRDSYYEQYF

j_call: TRBJ1-6
v_call: TRBV14
clone_size: .
d_call: .
cdr3_nt: TGTGCCAGCAGCCAAAAAAGAGGCCGGGGGACACCCCTCCACTTT
cdr3_aa: CASSQKRGRGTPLHF

j_call: TRBJ1-5
v_call: TRBV19
clone_size: .
d_call: .
cdr3_nt: TGTGCCAGTGATCAGGTTGGCAATCAGCCCCAGCATTTT
cdr3_aa: CASDQVGNQPQHF

j_call: TRBJ1-4
v_call: TRBV6-9
clone_size: .
d_call: .
cdr3_nt: TGTGCCAGCAGTTACGCGGCCTCTTGGGGTGAAAAACTGTTTTTT
cdr3_aa: CASSYAASWGEKLFF

j_call: TRBJ2-2
v_call: TRBV12-3/TRBV12-4
clone_size: .
d_call: TRBD1
cdr3_nt: TGTGCCAGCAGAGATGACAGGGGCGAGAACACCGGGGAGCTGTTTTTT
cdr3_aa: CASRDDRGENTGELFF

j_call: TRBJ1-6
v_call: TRBV20-1
clone_size: many
d_call: TRBD1
cdr3_nt: TGCAGTGCTAGAACAGGGGAGATCTATAATTCACCCCTCCACTTT
cdr3_aa: CSARTGEIYNSPLHF

j_call: TRBJ1-1
v_call: TRBV7-6
clone_size: few
d_call: TRBD1
cdr3_nt: TGTGCCAGCAGCTTAGAGGACAGGCCGAACACTGAAGCTTTCTTT
cdr3_aa: CASSLEDRPNTEAFF

j_call: TRBJ2-7
v_call: TRBV30
clone_size: .
d_call: .
cdr3_nt: TGTGCCTGGAGCGGGGGTGGGTACGAGCAGTACTTC
cdr3_aa: CAWSGGGYEQYF

j_call: TRBJ1-2
v_call: TRBV19
clone_size: .
d_call: TRBD1
cdr3_nt: TGTGCCCGTACCAAACCCCGGACAGGGACTAACTATGGCTACACCTTC
cdr3_aa: CARTKPRTGTNYGYTF

j_call: TRBJ2-5
v_call: TRBV29-1
clone_size: .
d_call: TRBD2
cdr3_nt: TGCAGCGCTCCTCTCCTAGCGGTGCAGGGGACCCAGTACTTC
cdr3_aa: CSAPLLAVQGTQYF

j_call: TRBJ2-1
v_call: TRBV10-3
clone_size: .
d_call: TRBD1
cdr3_nt: TGTGCCATCAGCAGGACAGGGGAATACAATGAGCAGTTCTTC
cdr3_aa: CAISRTGEYNEQFF